The sequence of this TCR beta chain was determined in a study of blood T cells in healthy people across ages. PCR was performed a second time for about 7 to 11 cycles using a sample-barcoded 5' primer and a J-beta primer mix. Through a template-switch adaptor with 12 random nucleotides, each cDNA molecule received a tag. Every sample produced at least 2.5 million CDR3-containing paired-end reads. TCRdb recomputed calls from the 5' RACE reads with MiXCR, one row per CDR3 protein. The table records 870,000 or so distinct CDR3 sequences, around 28% of them present only once. To note about this clonotype: This clone may be a read error of a much larger clone one base away.

The CDR3 sequence is 15 residues long. The sample taken for sequencing was blood. The chain is built from TRBV21-1 and TRBJ1-2; the table's D gene call, TRBD1, was not cross checked with the DNA. TRBV21-1 counts as a pseudogene. The TCR originated in a woman older than 75 in good health. The CDR3: CASSKGGQGYDGYNF. In DNA form, the CDR3 reads TGTGCCAGCAGCAAAGGAGGTCAGGGTTATGATGGCTACAACTTC.